The present T cell receptor (beta chain) was sequenced within a study of CD8 T cells in Susac syndrome. Notes on the study in general: Only a relatively small number of individuals were included in the TCR sequencing and HLA analysis.

Random-hexamer reverse transcription was applied to roughly 0.45 to 1 ug RNA. Multiplex immunoSEQ PCR targeted 54 Vbeta and 13 Jbeta TCR beta segments. TCRdb recomputed calls from the immunoSEQ multiplex PCR reads with MiXCR, one row per CDR3 protein. This table holds 130,000 to 150,000 distinct CDR3 sequences, less than 95% found once. The V end lost 0 bases, the J end lost 0 bases, and 9 bases lay between the germline ends. The CDR3 is made up of 15 amino acids. In germline, CDR1 is SGHRS, CDR2 YFSETQ. To note about this clonotype: Antigen unknown.

The healthy controls were matched to patients by age and sex. The TCR sequence derives from a human donor in good health. The sample comprised CD4+ T cells from PBMCs. This chain uses TRBV5-1 with TRBJ1-1, with D tentatively TRBD1 (6 bases). CDR3 residues: CASSLGTAVNTEAFF. In DNA, the CDR3 is TGCGCCAGCAGCTTGGGGACAGCCGTGAACACTGAAGCTTTCTTT.